Listed here are 22 T cell receptor beta chains from one sample, sequenced in a study of T cell responses to AZD1222 COVID-19 vaccine. Sequencing used immunoSEQ multiplex PCR; TCRdb keeps in-frame clones, though not all of them. Of about 97,000 clones in the sample, approximately 90% are singletons; the top ten hold approximately 7%. This material consisted of peripheral blood, taken on day 0 of AZD1222 vaccination. Receptor source: an adult in good health.

The CDR3 spells CAITPDRDQPQHF. CDR3 DNA sequence: TGTGCCATCACTCCGGACAGGGATCAGCCCCAGCATTTT. The gene calls are TRBV10-3 and TRBJ1-5; 8 nucleotides agree with TRBD1. V shed 7 bases, J shed 5 bases, and the junction held 4 bases outside the gene matches. The CDR3 consists of 13 residues. Germline V gene sequence: CDR1 ENHRY, CDR2 SYGVKD.

This clone was recorded a few times. The chain has TRBV3-1 (or the pseudogene TRBV3-2) and TRBJ1-1; perhaps TRBD1 as D (5 bases). Trimming took off 4 bases at V and 6 bases at J, with 15 bases between the two ends. CDR3 length: 14 amino acids. Germline V CDR1 and CDR2: LGHDT, YNNKEL (reference sequence). CDR3 DNA: TGTGCCAGCAGCCGGGTCTCTAGGGGTTCTGAAGCTTTCTTT. This gives the protein CASSRVSRGSEAFF.

Written as DNA, the CDR3 is TGTGCCAGCAGACTCCCCGGGGGGGGCGAGACTGAAGCTTTCTTT. This encodes CASRLPGGGETEAFF. The chain joins TRBV5-8 to TRBJ1-1, with D possibly TRBD1 on 6 matching bases. Trimming cost V 5 bases and J 5 bases, with 19 bases left between them. Per germline, CDR1 SGHTS and CDR2 YDEGEE. This CDR3 region has 15 residues. Using reference TRBV5-8 and TRBJ1-1 for the parts outside the CDR3, the full variable domain is EAGVTQSPTHLIKTRGQQATLRCSPISGHTSVYWYQQALGLGLQFLLWYDEGEERNRGNFPPRFSGRQFPNYSSELNVNALELEDSALYLCASRLPGGGETEAFFGQGTRLTVV.

This clone was counted once. The chain has TRBV19 and TRBJ2-6; D unclear. Per the germline V gene, CDR1 is LNHDA and CDR2 is SQIVND (reference sequence). V lost 1 base and J lost 0, with 4 bases in between. CDR3 length equals 15 residues. CDR3 in DNA: TGTGCCAGTAGTATAGCGCCCTCTGGGGCCAACGTCCTGACTTTC. This sequence encodes CASSIAPSGANVLTF.

The V call is TRBV5-4, the J call TRBJ2-2; no clear D gene. There are 13 residues in the CDR3. CDR1 is SGHNT and CDR2 is YYREEE in the germline V gene (reference sequence). Between the trimmed V and J ends, which lost 1 base and 10 bases, there was a span of 11 bases. The CDR3 sequence: CASSLLPGAELFF. The CDR3 nucleotides are TGTGCCAGCAGCTTGTTACCAGGCGCGGAGCTGTTTTTT.

The rearrangement links TRBV5-8 to TRBJ1-6, with TRBD1 identical over 9 bases. V dropped 0 bases and J dropped 11; count of bases not matched to a gene: 3. Germline CDR1 and CDR2: SGHTS and YDEGEE. The CDR3 runs 14 residues. The CDR3 DNA reads TGTGCCAGCAGCTTGGGACAGGGGGTGGCACCCCTCCACTTT. Its translation is CASSLGQGVAPLHF.

This clone was found once. The chain combines TRBV15 with TRBJ2-7; D might be TRBD1 or TRBD2, each matching 7 bases. The CDR3 sequence is 14 residues long. V was pared by 5 bases and J by 2 bases, with 13 bases between. CDR1 LNHNV and CDR2 YYDKDF come from the germline V gene (reference sequence). The CDR3 DNA reads as TGTGCCACCAGCGGACTAGGGGGCCCCTACGAGCAGTACTTC. Amino acid sequence: CATSGLGGPYEQYF.

The rearrangement joins TRBV7-9 to TRBJ1-2; tentative D call: TRBD1 (5 bases). V dropped 5 bases and J dropped 6 bases, with 13 bases sitting between them. Germline CDR1 and CDR2: SEHNR and FQNEAQ (reference sequence). There are 13 residues in the CDR3. In nucleotides, the CDR3 is TGTGCCAGCAGCAGTAGGGAAGGGGATGGCTACACCTTC. Translation gives CASSSREGDGYTF.

The V gene is TRBV2, the J gene TRBJ1-2, with D tentatively TRBD1 (5 bases). The V end lost 2 bases, the J end lost 8 bases, and 12 bases lay between the germline ends. Per germline, CDR1 SNHLY and CDR2 FYNNEI. There are 13 residues in the CDR3. The DNA of the CDR3 is TGTGCCAGCAGTGAATCGGGGGAGAGGGGCTACACCTTC. This encodes CASSESGERGYTF.

The rearrangement uses TRBV9 and TRBJ2-6, with 7 bases identical to TRBD1. The CDR3 totals 16 residues. From germline, CDR1 is SGDLS and CDR2 YYNGEE. J gave up 4 bases and V 3 bases, and 7 bases lay outside the gene matches. The CDR3 sequence is CASSGHRGPGANVLTF. CDR3 bases: TGTGCCAGCAGCGGACACAGGGGACCCGGGGCCAACGTCCTGACTTTC.

The genes are TRBV20-1 and TRBJ2-5; maybe TRBD2 (6 bases). The CDR3 runs 13 residues. Looked up from germline, CDR1 is DFQATT and CDR2 is SNEGSKA (reference sequence). The germline V and J ends were trimmed by 3 bases and 5 bases, with 13 bases remaining between them. The CDR3 DNA sequence: TGCAGTGCTAGTCACGGGAGTAGCGAGACCCAGTACTTC. Its protein is CSASHGSSETQYF.

This clone was picked up one time. This chain links TRBV5-6 with TRBJ2-2, with D uncertain. The CDR3 covers 14 residues. V gave up 0 bases and J gave up 1 base, with 4 bases separating them. Germline V lookup: CDR1 SGHDT, CDR2 YYEEEE. CDR3 in amino acids: CASSLGLNTGELFF. The DNA of the CDR3 is TGTGCCAGCAGCTTGGGGCTGAACACCGGGGAGCTGTTTTTT.

The rearrangement uses TRBV18 and TRBJ1-1; D might be TRBD1 (5 bases). V gave up 4 bases and J gave up 7 bases, with 13 bases separating them. Germline lookup yields CDR1 KGHSH and CDR2 LQKENI. The CDR3 is made up of 13 amino acids. This CDR3 reads CASSQGPEGEAFF. CDR3 sequence (DNA): TGTGCCAGCTCACAGGGGCCCGAAGGTGAAGCTTTCTTT.

J is TRBJ2-7 and V is TRBV10-3, with D perhaps matching TRBD1 (5 bases). Trimming cost V 2 bases and J 5 bases, with 13 bases left between them. This CDR3 has 14 amino acids. Germline values: CDR1 ENHRY, CDR2 SYGVKD. The CDR3 nucleotides are TGTGCCATCAGTGAGCCTCATGGGGCCCACGAGCAGTACTTC. Encoded protein: CAISEPHGAHEQYF.

The J gene is TRBJ2-7, the V gene TRBV27; 9 bases are a match to TRBD2. Germline CDR1 is MNHEY and CDR2 is SMNVEV (reference sequence). CDR3 length: 15 residues. Trimming at V came to 5 bases and at J to 3 bases, leaving 8 bases not matched to a gene. Here the CDR3 reads CASSPIGREGYEQYF. Written as DNA, the CDR3 is TGTGCCAGCAGTCCCATAGGGCGGGAGGGCTACGAGCAGTACTTC.

The chain couples TRBV30 to TRBJ2-6; D tentatively reads TRBD1 or TRBD2 (5 bases each). The V gene lost 4 bases and the J gene lost 4 bases, with 14 bases spanning the gap. The germline CDR1 and CDR2 sequences are GTSNPN and SVGIG (reference sequence). This CDR3 comprises 15 residues. In nucleotides, the CDR3 is TGTGCCTGGATACCCCCAGGGACGGGGGCCAACGTCCTGACTTTC. The encoded protein is CAWIPPGTGANVLTF.

The CDR3 sequence: CASSERGLHSAANEKLFF. CDR3 nucleotides: TGTGCCAGCAGTGAGAGGGGGCTTCACTCAGCAGCTAATGAAAAACTGTTTTTT. The chain is built from TRBV25-1 and TRBJ1-4; 7 nucleotides align to TRBD1. The CDR3 runs 18 residues. In germline, CDR1 is MGHDK, CDR2 SYGVNS. The V and J ends lost 3 bases and 3 bases, in that order; junction bases with no gene match: 13.

This chain connects TRBV18 to TRBJ1-1, with 7 bases identical to TRBD1. The junction had 4 bases not matched to a gene; V was cut back by 2 bases and J by 1 base. Germline V gene sequence: CDR1 KGHSH, CDR2 LQKENI. The length of the CDR3 is 15 residues. The CDR3 here is CASSPNWDRNTEAFF. DNA for the CDR3: TGTGCCAGCTCACCAAACTGGGACAGGAACACTGAAGCTTTCTTT.

This clone was recorded only once. The gene calls are TRBV2 and TRBJ1-5; D remains ambiguous. Per germline, CDR1 SNHLY and CDR2 FYNNEI. Trimming cost V 6 bases and J 7 bases, with 13 bases left between them. The CDR3 length is 13 residues. Here the CDR3 DNA reads TGTGCCAGCAGGGGCCGGGTAGGCCAGCCCCAGCATTTT. It encodes CASRGRVGQPQHF.

The V and J genes are TRBV27 and TRBJ1-1; maybe TRBD1 (5 bases). This CDR3 is 14 amino acids long. Trimming cost V 1 base and J 5 bases, with 11 bases left between them. Per germline, CDR1 MNHEY and CDR2 SMNVEV (reference sequence). The CDR3 region has the DNA TGTGCCAGCAGTTTATATCAGGGTTGGACTGAAGCTTTCTTT. This translates into CASSLYQGWTEAFF.

The genes are TRBV5-1 and TRBJ2-3; TRBD2 matches at 8 bases. Per germline, CDR1 SGHRS and CDR2 YFSETQ. Trimming removed 4 bases from V and 3 bases from J; junction bases left unmatched: 7. The CDR3 is 15 amino acids. The CDR3 DNA reads as TGCGCCAGCAGCCTCGGGGGGGTTAGGACAGATACGCAGTATTTT. This sequence encodes CASSLGGVRTDTQYF.

V and J are TRBV4-1 and TRBJ1-5, with a possible D match to TRBD1 (5 bases). V lost 1 base, J lost 2 bases, and 12 bases lay in between. The CDR3 runs 16 residues. Germline loops: CDR1 MGHRA, CDR2 YSYEKL. The CDR3 bases are TGCGCCAGCAGCCAAGTATTTGTGGGGGGCAATCAGCCCCAGCATTTT. Translating gives CASSQVFVGGNQPQHF.